This T cell receptor beta chain was sequenced during a study of T cell changes during pregnancy in multiple sclerosis. Germline CDR1 and CDR2: SGHTA and FQGNSA. Germline trimming cut 1 base from V and 1 base from J; bases unmatched to any gene: 8. This CDR3 spans 18 amino acids. This table comes from immunoSEQ multiplex PCR, and its TCRdb copy is limited to in-frame clones, with some not included. Among 52,000 or so clones, around 90% were seen once, and the ten largest hold 0.5% to 0.6%. Sample: CD4+ T cells from peripheral blood mononuclear cells, taken in the first trimester of pregnancy. The chain carries TRBV7-2 and TRBJ2-1; 9 bases agree with TRBD1. The clonotype was recovered from a female donor with multiple sclerosis, enrolled in a pregnancy study. The CDR3 nucleotides are TGTGCCAGCAGCTTAGGGGTACAGGGGGCTCTTTCCTACAATGAGCAGTTCTTC. It specifies CASSLGVQGALSYNEQFF.